These T cell receptor beta chains were read from a single sample in a study of blood T cell repertoires in COVID-19. Some clones are missing from TCRdb's copy, which holds only in-frame ones; the method was immunoSEQ multiplex PCR. The table lists 200,000 to 250,000 clones, roughly 87% of them singletons. Sequences were obtained from peripheral blood. These TCRs come from a man in his forties with active or convalescent COVID-19. Each CDR3 is given with its conserved first and last residue. The D gene is left open where the match is weak. Size values are once, few and many counts, or a class for expanded clones, and some rows have none.

J gene: TRBJ2-7; D gene: .; clone size: .; V gene: TRBV18; CDR3 DNA: TGTGCCAGCTCACCAAACAGGTACTACGAGCAGTACTTC; CDR3 protein: CASSPNRYYEQYF
J gene: TRBJ2-7; D gene: TRBD1; clone size: .; V gene: TRBV7-3; CDR3 DNA: TGTGCCAGCAGCTTCGGACAGGGGCCTTCCTACGAGCAGTACTTC; CDR3 protein: CASSFGQGPSYEQYF
J gene: TRBJ1-2; D gene: TRBD1; clone size: .; V gene: TRBV10-2; CDR3 DNA: TGCGCCATTCGGTTAACGCCGGGACAGGGGTTATATGGCTACACCTTC; CDR3 protein: CAIRLTPGQGLYGYTF
J gene: TRBJ2-1; D gene: TRBD2; clone size: .; V gene: TRBV4-2; CDR3 DNA: TGTGCCAGCAGCCCTACATCGACTAGCGGGACATACAATGAGCAGTTCTTC; CDR3 protein: CASSPTSTSGTYNEQFF
J gene: TRBJ1-1; D gene: TRBD1; clone size: .; V gene: TRBV4-1; CDR3 DNA: TGCGCCAGCAGCCCGGGGGCCCTAACAGGGGGTACCACTGAAGCTTTCTTT; CDR3 protein: CASSPGALTGGTTEAFF
J gene: TRBJ1-1; D gene: TRBD1; clone size: .; V gene: TRBV5-6; CDR3 DNA: TGTGCCAGCAGCTTGGATGCAGGGGGCGTTGGCACTGAAGCTTTCTTT; CDR3 protein: CASSLDAGGVGTEAFF
J gene: TRBJ2-2; D gene: .; clone size: .; V gene: TRBV19; CDR3 DNA: TGTGCCAGTAGTCCACGAATCTACAGGGAGACCGGGGAGCTGTTTTTT; CDR3 protein: CASSPRIYRETGELFF
J gene: TRBJ2-7; D gene: TRBD1; clone size: .; V gene: TRBV2; CDR3 DNA: TGTGCCAGCAGGGAGGGACAGGGCCTATACGAGCAGTACTTC; CDR3 protein: CASREGQGLYEQYF
J gene: TRBJ2-7; D gene: TRBD2; clone size: .; V gene: TRBV6-1; CDR3 DNA: TGTGCCAGCAGTGAACAAGGACTAGCTGGGGGCGAGCAGTACTTC; CDR3 protein: CASSEQGLAGGEQYF
J gene: TRBJ1-5; D gene: TRBD1; clone size: few; V gene: TRBV27; CDR3 DNA: TGTGCCAGCAGGCCAGGACAGGGCAATCAGCCCCAGCATTTT; CDR3 protein: CASRPGQGNQPQHF
J gene: TRBJ1-3; D gene: .; clone size: once; V gene: TRBV21-1; CDR3 DNA: TGTGCCAGCAGCTCACAGGACAACAGGGGGTACTCTGGAAACACCATATATTTT; CDR3 protein: CASSSQDNRGYSGNTIYF
J gene: TRBJ1-1; D gene: .; clone size: .; V gene: TRBV9; CDR3 DNA: TGTGCCAGCAGCGTAGCGGGGGGGTGGGCCGCAAACACTGAAGCTTTCTTT; CDR3 protein: CASSVAGGWAANTEAFF
J gene: TRBJ1-6; D gene: .; clone size: once; V gene: TRBV2; CDR3 DNA: TGTGCCAGCAAAGGGGGGAGGGGGTCTCCTAATTCACCCCTCCACTTT; CDR3 protein: CASKGGRGSPNSPLHF
J gene: TRBJ2-4; D gene: TRBD2; clone size: .; V gene: TRBV7-3; CDR3 DNA: TGTGCCAGCCCGAGCGGGGACATTCAGTACTTC; CDR3 protein: CASPSGDIQYF
J gene: TRBJ1-2; D gene: .; clone size: .; V gene: TRBV5-1; CDR3 DNA: TGCGCCAGCTCCCCCTCTCTACAGTACTATGGCTACACCTTC; CDR3 protein: CASSPSLQYYGYTF
J gene: TRBJ2-5; D gene: .; clone size: .; V gene: TRBV24-1; CDR3 DNA: TGTGCCACCAGTGAGGCGGGAAGAGAGACCCAGTACTTC; CDR3 protein: CATSEAGRETQYF
J gene: TRBJ2-7; D gene: .; clone size: .; V gene: TRBV10-2; CDR3 DNA: TGCGCCAGCAGTGAGATACAGGGCTACGAGCAGTACTTC; CDR3 protein: CASSEIQGYEQYF
J gene: TRBJ1-2; D gene: .; clone size: .; V gene: TRBV16; CDR3 DNA: TGTGCCAGCAGCCAAGGGCCCGCCGATGGCTACACCTTC; CDR3 protein: CASSQGPADGYTF
J gene: TRBJ1-3; D gene: TRBD1; clone size: .; V gene: TRBV7-8; CDR3 DNA: TGTGCCAGCAGCCGTGGACAGGGAGGAAACACCATATATTTT; CDR3 protein: CASSRGQGGNTIYF
J gene: TRBJ2-7; D gene: .; clone size: once; V gene: TRBV9; CDR3 DNA: TGTGCCAGCAGCGTAGTGGGGGGAACCTACGAGCAGTACTTC; CDR3 protein: CASSVVGGTYEQYF
J gene: TRBJ2-7; D gene: .; clone size: .; V gene: TRBV10-1; CDR3 DNA: TGCGCCAGCAGTGATGCGGTCTCCTACGAGCAGTACTTC; CDR3 protein: CASSDAVSYEQYF
J gene: TRBJ1-1; D gene: TRBD1; clone size: once; V gene: TRBV10-2; CDR3 DNA: TGCGCCAGCAGGGAACCGGGACAGGGCTTGAACACTGAAGCTTTCTTT; CDR3 protein: CASREPGQGLNTEAFF
J gene: TRBJ1-5; D gene: .; clone size: .; V gene: TRBV28; CDR3 DNA: TGTGCCAGTTTCAAGGGGGTGGCAGCTTATAGCAATCAGCCCCAGCATTTT; CDR3 protein: CASFKGVAAYSNQPQHF
J gene: TRBJ2-2; D gene: TRBD2; clone size: .; V gene: TRBV6-5; CDR3 DNA: TGTGCCAGCAGTTACGGGGGGCTAGCGGGTTCCGGGGAGCTGTTTTTT; CDR3 protein: CASSYGGLAGSGELFF
J gene: TRBJ2-1; D gene: .; clone size: .; V gene: TRBV27; CDR3 DNA: TGTGCCAGCAGACCCTTCCTAGGAAGCTCCTACAATGAGCAGTTCTTC; CDR3 protein: CASRPFLGSSYNEQFF
J gene: TRBJ2-7; D gene: TRBD1; clone size: .; V gene: TRBV11-2; CDR3 DNA: TGTGCCAGCAGCTTAGCTAGTGACAGGGGGCCTCTCTCCTACGAGCAGTACTTC; CDR3 protein: CASSLASDRGPLSYEQYF
J gene: TRBJ1-1; D gene: .; clone size: .; V gene: TRBV7-9; CDR3 DNA: TGTGCCAGCAGCTTAGGGGAGACTGAAGCTTTCTTT; CDR3 protein: CASSLGETEAFF
J gene: TRBJ2-7; D gene: .; clone size: .; V gene: TRBV9; CDR3 DNA: TGTGCCAGCAGCGTCCAGGGGATCGAAGGCGAGCAGTACTTC; CDR3 protein: CASSVQGIEGEQYF
J gene: TRBJ1-5; D gene: .; clone size: .; V gene: TRBV5-1; CDR3 DNA: TGCGCCAGCAGCTTGACAGGGAATCAGCCCCAGCATTTT; CDR3 protein: CASSLTGNQPQHF
J gene: TRBJ2-7; D gene: .; clone size: .; V gene: TRBV10-3; CDR3 DNA: TGTGCCATCACAGCGGCAGTCTCCTACGAGCAGTACTTC; CDR3 protein: CAITAAVSYEQYF
J gene: TRBJ1-5; D gene: .; clone size: .; V gene: TRBV28; CDR3 DNA: TGTGCCAGCAGTTCAGACAGGTATCAGCCCCAGCATTTT; CDR3 protein: CASSSDRYQPQHF
J gene: TRBJ1-5; D gene: .; clone size: .; V gene: TRBV27; CDR3 DNA: TGTGCCAGCAGTTCCACCCGGCCGGCTTCGGGTCAGCCCCAGCATTTT; CDR3 protein: CASSSTRPASGQPQHF
J gene: TRBJ2-5; D gene: .; clone size: .; V gene: TRBV5-4; CDR3 DNA: TGTGCCAGCAGTCCGGGTTGGAAGGAGACCCAGTACTTC; CDR3 protein: CASSPGWKETQYF
J gene: TRBJ1-2; D gene: TRBD1; clone size: .; V gene: TRBV6-4; CDR3 DNA: TGTGCCAGCAGTCCGACAGGGACTTCCTACTATGGCTACACCTTC; CDR3 protein: CASSPTGTSYYGYTF
J gene: TRBJ1-4; D gene: TRBD1; clone size: few; V gene: TRBV27; CDR3 DNA: TGTGCCAGCAGTGTACAGGGGGGTTATGAAAAACTGTTTTTT; CDR3 protein: CASSVQGGYEKLFF
J gene: TRBJ2-1; D gene: .; clone size: .; V gene: TRBV28; CDR3 DNA: TGTGCCAGCTTCCTTTGGGAGAATGAGCAGTTCTTC; CDR3 protein: CASFLWENEQFF
J gene: TRBJ2-1; D gene: .; clone size: .; V gene: TRBV2; CDR3 DNA: TGTGCCAGCTCCCAGGGCGGCACCTACAATGAGCAGTTCTTC; CDR3 protein: CASSQGGTYNEQFF
J gene: TRBJ1-2; D gene: .; clone size: .; V gene: TRBV28; CDR3 DNA: TGTGCCAGCAGTTTAACCCCAGGGGTGAACTATGGCTACACCTTC; CDR3 protein: CASSLTPGVNYGYTF
J gene: TRBJ2-3; D gene: TRBD1; clone size: .; V gene: TRBV3-1/TRBV3-2; CDR3 DNA: TGTGCCAGCAGCCCAACAGGGGGCACCACCACAGATACGCAGTATTTT; CDR3 protein: CASSPTGGTTTDTQYF
J gene: TRBJ1-4; D gene: .; clone size: .; V gene: TRBV7-9; CDR3 DNA: TGTGCCAGCAGCTTAGGACAGTCCAATGAAAAACTGTTTTTT; CDR3 protein: CASSLGQSNEKLFF
J gene: TRBJ2-7; D gene: TRBD2; clone size: .; V gene: TRBV10-1; CDR3 DNA: TGCGCCAGCAGTGACAGCGGGAAGGGATACGAGCAGTACTTC; CDR3 protein: CASSDSGKGYEQYF
J gene: TRBJ2-3; D gene: .; clone size: .; V gene: TRBV4-1; CDR3 DNA: TGCGCCAGCAGCCAAGAAGCTCGAAGCACAGATACGCAGTATTTT; CDR3 protein: CASSQEARSTDTQYF
J gene: TRBJ2-7; D gene: .; clone size: .; V gene: TRBV27; CDR3 DNA: TGTGCCAGCAGTTTAGTATACGAGCAGTACTTC; CDR3 protein: CASSLVYEQYF
J gene: TRBJ2-7; D gene: .; clone size: .; V gene: TRBV12-5; CDR3 DNA: TGTGCTAGTGGTTTGGTACCGCCAGACGAGCAGTACTTC; CDR3 protein: CASGLVPPDEQYF
J gene: TRBJ2-7; D gene: .; clone size: .; V gene: TRBV4-2; CDR3 DNA: TGTGCCAGCAGCCCTGTCACCGGGAGAGCCCCCTACGAGCAGTACTTC; CDR3 protein: CASSPVTGRAPYEQYF
J gene: TRBJ1-2; D gene: .; clone size: .; V gene: TRBV28; CDR3 DNA: TGTGCCAGCAGTTTGACTTGGGAGGGCTACACCTTC; CDR3 protein: CASSLTWEGYTF
J gene: TRBJ1-3; D gene: .; clone size: .; V gene: TRBV7-9; CDR3 DNA: TGTGCCAGCAGCTTTTTTACAGTTCCTTTCTCTGGAAACACCATATATTTT; CDR3 protein: CASSFFTVPFSGNTIYF
J gene: TRBJ2-1; D gene: .; clone size: .; V gene: TRBV9; CDR3 DNA: TGTGCCAGCAGCGTAGGGACTCGCTACAATGAGCAGTTCTTC; CDR3 protein: CASSVGTRYNEQFF
J gene: TRBJ2-5; D gene: .; clone size: .; V gene: TRBV5-1; CDR3 DNA: TGCGCCAGCAGCTTGGGCCCAGGGCAAGAGACCCAGTACTTC; CDR3 protein: CASSLGPGQETQYF
J gene: TRBJ1-2; D gene: .; clone size: .; V gene: TRBV3-1/TRBV3-2; CDR3 DNA: TGTGCCAGCAGCCCGAGACGGAGGAGCGGCTACACCTTC; CDR3 protein: CASSPRRRSGYTF
J gene: TRBJ1-4; D gene: .; clone size: .; V gene: TRBV2; CDR3 DNA: TGTGCCAGTGAAGACGGGAGCGGAAAACTGTTTTTT; CDR3 protein: CASEDGSGKLFF
J gene: TRBJ1-1; D gene: .; clone size: .; V gene: TRBV19; CDR3 DNA: TGTGCCAGTACCCGGCCCGGGAATTCTGAAGCTTTCTTT; CDR3 protein: CASTRPGNSEAFF
J gene: TRBJ1-1; D gene: .; clone size: .; V gene: TRBV7-3; CDR3 DNA: TGTGCCAGCAGCTTATCAGGGGCCGGTGAAGCTTTCTTT; CDR3 protein: CASSLSGAGEAFF
J gene: TRBJ2-5; D gene: .; clone size: .; V gene: TRBV19; CDR3 DNA: TGTGCCAGTAGTACCCGGGACTTAAAAGAGACCCAGTACTTC; CDR3 protein: CASSTRDLKETQYF
J gene: TRBJ2-7; D gene: TRBD2; clone size: .; V gene: TRBV10-1; CDR3 DNA: TGCGCCAGCAGTCCTAGCGGGAGAGTCAACGAGCAGTACTTC; CDR3 protein: CASSPSGRVNEQYF
J gene: TRBJ2-5; D gene: TRBD2; clone size: .; V gene: TRBV12-5; CDR3 DNA: TGTGCTAGTGGTTTGGGACTAGCGGGGGTTCAAGAGACCCAGTACTTC; CDR3 protein: CASGLGLAGVQETQYF
J gene: TRBJ1-2; D gene: .; clone size: .; V gene: TRBV3-1/TRBV3-2; CDR3 DNA: TGTGCCAGCAGCCAAGATGCACTCGCGAACTATGGCTACACCTTC; CDR3 protein: CASSQDALANYGYTF
J gene: TRBJ1-1; D gene: .; clone size: .; V gene: TRBV6-1; CDR3 DNA: TGTGCCAGCAGTTTAGGAGAGCTTGAAGCTTTCTTT; CDR3 protein: CASSLGELEAFF
J gene: TRBJ2-7; D gene: TRBD2; clone size: .; V gene: TRBV3-1/TRBV3-2; CDR3 DNA: TGTGCCAGCAGCCAGGGACTAGCGGGAGGGGGGTCCTACGAGCAGTACTTC; CDR3 protein: CASSQGLAGGGSYEQYF